Following are 32 T cell receptor beta chains from one sample sequenced in a study of technical replicates of blood from several donors. TCRdb's table, derived via immunoSEQ multiplex PCR, lists solely in-frame clones and lacks some. There are approximately 15,000 clones in the sample; roughly 87% occur only once, and over 9.5% lies in the top ten. The sample comprised PBMCs. These receptors all come from a human donor in good health.

The chain couples TRBV9 to TRBJ2-1; no reliable D call. Trimming left V 6 bases short and J 1 base short, with 5 bases between. This CDR3 spans 12 amino acids. Germline CDR1 is SGDLS and CDR2 is YYNGEE. The CDR3 loop reads CASTRSYNEQFF. DNA for the CDR3: TGTGCCAGCACTCGGTCCTACAATGAGCAGTTCTTC.

There are a few counts of this clone. The chain is built from TRBV6-6 and TRBJ1-1; D ambiguous. In germline, CDR1 is MNHNY, CDR2 SVGAGI (reference sequence). This CDR3 region has 15 residues. The V gene lost 0 bases and the J gene lost 4 bases, with 12 bases spanning the gap. CDR3 loop: CASSYSGGRVTEAFF. In DNA, the CDR3 is TGTGCCAGCAGTTACTCAGGTGGGCGCGTCACTGAAGCTTTCTTT.

This chain joins TRBV11-3 and TRBJ2-1; tentatively, D is TRBD2 (5 bases). There are 14 residues in the CDR3. V was trimmed by 5 bases and J by 1 base, leaving 9 bases between them. The germline CDR1 and CDR2 sequences are SGHNT and YENEEA. CDR3 nucleotide sequence: TGTGCCAGCAGCCTTAGCGTGTCCTACAATGAGCAGTTCTTC. Encoded protein: CASSLSVSYNEQFF.

V and J are TRBV6-5 and TRBJ2-1, with 11 bases matching TRBD2. Germline V gives CDR1 MNHEY, CDR2 SVGAGI. V gave up 2 bases and J gave up 3 bases; unmatched junction bases: 0. The CDR3 totals 15 residues. Here the CDR3 reads CASSYTSGGYNEQFF. The CDR3 DNA reads TGTGCCAGCAGTTACACTAGCGGGGGCTACAATGAGCAGTTCTTC.

CDR3 bases: TGTGCCAGCAGCCAAAACATCCCCGGGTTCGGGGTTTCATACGAGCAGTACTTC. Its translation: CASSQNIPGFGVSYEQYF. The chain has TRBV14 and TRBJ2-7, with D maybe TRBD2 (5 bases). Germline CDR1 and CDR2: SGHDN and FVKESK. The V end was cut by 2 bases, the J end by 4 bases, with 24 bases between. The CDR3 spans 18 residues.

CDR3 in amino acids: CASSSRGVTGELFF. The CDR3 coding sequence is TGTGCCAGCAGCTCCCGAGGAGTTACCGGGGAGCTGTTTTTT. The rearrangement links TRBV7-9 to TRBJ2-2; no firm D call. Trimming left V 4 bases short and J 5 bases short, with 11 bases between. Germline CDR1 and CDR2: SEHNR and FQNEAQ (reference sequence). CDR3 length: 14 amino acids.

The genes are TRBV7-8 and TRBJ1-2; D is perhaps TRBD1 (5 bases). This CDR3 has 14 amino acids. Germline V CDR1 and CDR2: SGHVS, FQNEAQ. Trimming took off 6 bases at V and 6 bases at J, with 17 bases between the two ends. CDR3 sequence reads: CASRRGGVPDGYTF. The CDR3 coding sequence is TGTGCCAGCAGGCGGGGGGGGGTGCCCGATGGCTACACCTTC.

The chain carries TRBV18 and TRBJ2-7; 7 bases match TRBD2. CDR3 size: 14 residues. Germline trimming cut 3 bases from V and 4 bases from J; bases unmatched to any gene: 6. Germline V CDR1 and CDR2: KGHSH, LQKENI. As DNA, the CDR3 is TGTGCCAGCTCACCTTCGACTAGCAGTTACGAGCAGTACTTC. Residues: CASSPSTSSYEQYF.

The gene calls are TRBV10-3 and TRBJ2-7; 7 nucleotides align to TRBD1. The J segment lost 6 bases and the V segment lost 8 bases, leaving 10 bases of the junction unmatched. CDR3 length equals 13 residues. Germline V lookup: CDR1 ENHRY, CDR2 SYGVKD. CDR3 region: CAIRQDRSGEQYF. CDR3 DNA sequence: TGTGCCATCCGACAGGACAGGAGCGGCGAGCAGTACTTC.

The table lists this clone with a few counts. V and J are TRBV15 and TRBJ1-5; D gene ambiguous. V lost 1 base, J lost 4 bases, and 8 bases lay in between. The CDR3 has 14 amino acids. Germline loops: CDR1 LNHNV, CDR2 YYDKDF (reference sequence). The CDR3 nucleotides read TGTGCCACCAGCAGAGGTCAGGAAAATCAGCCCCAGCATTTT. As protein: CATSRGQENQPQHF.

The V and J genes are TRBV7-3 and TRBJ2-1; 8 bases agree with TRBD1. The trim removed 5 bases at V and 9 bases at J, leaving 15 bases unmatched. The CDR3 runs to 16 residues. Germline CDR1 is SGHTA and CDR2 is FQGTGA. The CDR3 sequence: CASSTPGQGGRPEQFF. CDR3 sequence (DNA): TGTGCCAGCAGCACGCCCGGACAGGGAGGTCGCCCTGAGCAGTTCTTC.

The gene calls are TRBV7-9 and TRBJ2-2; D is possibly TRBD2 (5 bases). The CDR3 loop spans 15 amino acids. Germline lookup yields CDR1 SEHNR and CDR2 FQNEAQ (reference sequence). Between the trimmed V and J ends, which lost 5 bases and 5 bases, there was a span of 15 bases. The CDR3 spells CASSPDGEITGELFF. The DNA for the CDR3 is TGTGCCAGCAGCCCAGACGGGGAGATAACCGGGGAGCTGTTTTTT.

This chain uses TRBV6-1 with TRBJ2-2; 7 nucleotides agree with TRBD2. Germline V gene data show CDR1 as MNHNS and CDR2 as SASEGT. The CDR3 has 14 residues. V shed 6 bases and J 0 bases; nucleotides not matched to a gene: 1. The CDR3 DNA sequence: TGTGCCAGCAGAGCGGGACCGAACACCGGGGAGCTGTTTTTT. As protein: CASRAGPNTGELFF.

The CDR3 spells CASSSGTSGRLSTQYF. In DNA form, the CDR3 reads TGTGCCAGCAGCTCCGGGACTAGCGGGCGCCTCAGTACGCAGTATTTT. This chain links TRBV7-3 with TRBJ2-3; TRBD2 aligns across 12 bases. Germline loops: CDR1 SGHTA, CDR2 FQGTGA. This CDR3 comprises 16 residues. The J segment lost 8 bases and the V segment lost 4 bases, leaving 10 bases of the junction unmatched.

This chain uses TRBV28 with TRBJ1-2, with D possibly TRBD1 on 5 matching bases. The CDR3 is 12 amino acids. Germline V gene data show CDR1 as MDHEN and CDR2 as SYDVKM. V was cut by 5 bases and J by 3 bases, with 7 bases left in between. The CDR3 DNA reads TGTGCCAGCAGTCTAGGGGACTATGGCTACACCTTC. It codes for CASSLGDYGYTF.

This clone showed up just a few times. J is TRBJ1-1 and V is TRBV2, with D maybe TRBD1 (6 bases). The CDR3 extends over 13 amino acids. Trimming stripped 5 bases from V and 4 bases from J, with 11 bases between. CDR1 is SNHLY and CDR2 is FYNNEI in the germline V gene. This CDR3 reads CASSYRVGTEAFF. The CDR3, as DNA: TGTGCCAGCAGTTACAGGGTTGGCACTGAAGCTTTCTTT.

The chain has TRBV30 and TRBJ2-3; TRBD2 aligns across 8 bases. The CDR3 loop spans 13 amino acids. V was clipped by 5 bases and J by 8 bases; unmatched bases: 9. Germline values: CDR1 GTSNPN, CDR2 SVGIG (reference sequence). The CDR3 loop reads CAWEAGVAVTQYF. The CDR3 region has the DNA TGTGCCTGGGAAGCGGGAGTCGCGGTTACGCAGTATTTT. Using reference TRBV30 and TRBJ2-3 for the parts outside the CDR3, the full variable domain is SQTIHQWPATLVQPVGSPLSLECTVEGTSNPNLYWYRQAAGRGLQLLFYSVGIGQISSEVPQNLSASRPQDRQFILSSKKLLLSDSGFYLCAWEAGVAVTQYFGPGTRLTVL.

The rearrangement uses TRBV19 and TRBJ1-3; possible D gene TRBD1, 6 bases. This CDR3 is built from 17 residues. Germline CDR1 reads LNHDA; CDR2 reads SQIVND (reference sequence). Trimming stripped 4 bases from V and 2 bases from J, with 18 bases between. Here the CDR3 DNA reads TGTGCCAGTAGTAGATACCGGACAGATATGGCTGGAAACACCATATATTTT. It codes for CASSRYRTDMAGNTIYF.

The V gene is TRBV6-5, the J gene TRBJ2-7; a weak D match, TRBD2 (5 bases). CDR1 is MNHEY and CDR2 is SVGAGI in the germline V gene. The CDR3 extends over 16 amino acids. Trimming left V 0 bases short and J 1 base short, with 13 bases between. The CDR3 DNA sequence: TGTGCCAGCAGTTACTCTGGACTTTTCCCGTCCTACGAGCAGTACTTC. Translating it yields CASSYSGLFPSYEQYF.

The chain is built from TRBV6-6 and TRBJ1-3; weak D call: TRBD1 (5 bases). Germline CDR1 reads MNHNY; CDR2 reads SVGAGI (reference sequence). V lost 6 bases and J lost 4, with 16 bases in between. The length of the CDR3 is 15 residues. The CDR3 DNA reads as TGTGCCAGCAGCATAACGGGGGTGGGGGGAAACACCATATATTTT. This translates into CASSITGVGGNTIYF.

This clone turned up a few times. The gene calls are TRBV7-9 and TRBJ1-5, with 8 bases identical to TRBD1. The CDR3 has 14 residues. In germline, CDR1 is SEHNR, CDR2 FQNEAQ (reference sequence). The V segment lost 5 bases and the J segment 7 bases; nucleotides outside the gene matches: 7. The CDR3 loop is CASSLGQGGQPQHF. The CDR3, as DNA: TGTGCCAGCAGCCTCGGACAGGGTGGACAGCCCCAGCATTTT.

CDR3 residues: CASSEVGSLIYEQYF. The CDR3 coding sequence is TGTGCCAGCAGTGAAGTCGGTAGTTTGATTTACGAGCAGTACTTC. The chain joins TRBV6-1 to TRBJ2-7, with no clear D. This CDR3 region has 15 residues. Looked up from germline, CDR1 is MNHNS and CDR2 is SASEGT. V lost 1 base and J lost 4, with 14 bases in between.

V gene TRBV28 combines with J gene TRBJ1-1; D call uncertain. The CDR3 spans 12 residues. V lost 1 base, J lost 5 bases, and 5 bases lay in between. The germline gives CDR1 MDHEN, CDR2 SYDVKM. CDR3 bases: TGTGCCAGCAGTTTATCGCAGACTGAAGCTTTCTTT. Translating it yields CASSLSQTEAFF.

This clone was seen a handful of times. The chain recombines TRBV5-1 with TRBJ1-1; 8 nucleotides align to TRBD1. Germline trimming cut 9 bases from V and 2 bases from J; bases unmatched to any gene: 3. This CDR3 has 12 residues. Germline V gene sequence: CDR1 SGHRS, CDR2 YFSETQ. CDR3 DNA sequence: TGCGCCACCGGGACAGGTAACACTGAAGCTTTCTTT. Translating it yields CATGTGNTEAFF.

This clone was detected a few times. The CDR3 sequence: CASSADNEQFF. CDR3 DNA sequence: TGTGCCAGCAGTGCCGACAATGAGCAGTTCTTC. The V and J genes are TRBV2 and TRBJ2-1; D is undetermined. CDR3 length equals 11 residues. Germline V gene lookup returns CDR1 SNHLY and CDR2 FYNNEI. Trimming removed 4 bases from V and 5 bases from J, with 3 bases in between.

The chain recombines TRBV28 with TRBJ1-1; 7 nucleotides agree with TRBD1. The trim removed 7 bases at V and 0 bases at J, leaving 14 bases unmatched. The CDR3 contains 17 residues. CDR1 MDHEN and CDR2 SYDVKM come from the germline V gene. The CDR3 DNA follows: TGTGCCAGCAAAAGTACAGGGGCTGACCTTATGAACACTGAAGCTTTCTTT. It codes for CASKSTGADLMNTEAFF. Drawing the rest from reference TRBV28 and TRBJ1-1, the complete variable domain is DVKVTQSSRYLVKRTGEKVFLECVQDMDHENMFWYRQDPGLGLRLIYFSYDVKMKEKGDIPEGYSVSREKKERFSLILESASTNQTSMYLCASKSTGADLMNTEAFFGQGTRLTVV.

The chain joins TRBV19 to TRBJ2-2; 9 bases line up with TRBD1. Germline V gene lookup returns CDR1 LNHDA and CDR2 SQIVND (reference sequence). The CDR3 runs 15 residues. The V and J ends lost 5 bases and 4 bases, in that order; junction bases with no gene match: 5. CDR3 bases: TGTGCCAGTAGTCCCGGGACAGGGACCACCGGGGAGCTGTTTTTT. The encoded protein is CASSPGTGTTGELFF. Looking up the rest from reference TRBV19 and TRBJ2-2 gives the full variable domain: DGGITQSPKYLFRKEGQNVTLSCEQNLNHDAMYWYRQDPGQGLRLIYYSQIVNDFQKGDIAEGYSVSREKKESFPLTVTSAQKNPTAFYLCASSPGTGTTGELFFGEGSRLTVL.

V usage is TRBV28 and J usage is TRBJ2-7; 9 bases are shared with TRBD2. Trimming cost V 7 bases and J 5 bases; bases outside gene matches: 12. Germline assignment: CDR1 MDHEN and CDR2 SYDVKM. The CDR3 covers 15 residues. CDR3 in DNA: TGTGCCAGCATTGGGCGGGAGGGCCGGGTGGACGAGCAGTACTTC. Encoded protein: CASIGREGRVDEQYF. Full variable domain (missing parts from reference TRBV28 and TRBJ2-7): DVKVTQSSRYLVKRTGEKVFLECVQDMDHENMFWYRQDPGLGLRLIYFSYDVKMKEKGDIPEGYSVSREKKERFSLILESASTNQTSMYLCASIGREGRVDEQYFGPGTRLTVT.

The chain recombines TRBV6-5 with TRBJ2-5; TRBD1 is a possible D gene (5 bases). The CDR3 spans 14 residues. Deletions cut 6 bases from V and 2 bases from J, with 13 bases between. Per the germline V gene, CDR1 is MNHEY and CDR2 is SVGAGI. CDR3 sequence reads: CASSAPAGQETQYF. DNA for the CDR3: TGTGCCAGCAGCGCCCCGGCAGGGCAAGAGACCCAGTACTTC.

The chain couples TRBV19 to TRBJ1-2; D might be TRBD1 (5 bases). Germline lookup yields CDR1 LNHDA and CDR2 SQIVND (reference sequence). V lost 4 bases, J lost 4 bases, and 13 bases lay in between. The length of the CDR3 is 14 residues. The CDR3 DNA follows: TGTGCCAGTAGTAAAGGACAAGGCTCCTATGGCTACACCTTC. It translates to CASSKGQGSYGYTF.

The rearrangement links TRBV2 to TRBJ1-5, with TRBD1 matching 9 bases. The CDR3 consists of 13 residues. Germline CDR1 reads SNHLY; CDR2 reads FYNNEI. V trimming: 6 bases; J trimming: 5 bases; junction bases outside the gene matches: 2. CDR3 sequence: CASSRDRDQPQHF. In DNA, the CDR3 is TGTGCCAGCAGCCGGGACAGGGATCAGCCCCAGCATTTT.

This clone has a single count. V gene TRBV18 combines with J gene TRBJ2-3; 10 nucleotides agree with TRBD1. CDR3 length equals 16 residues. V was pared by 6 bases and J by 4 bases, with 10 bases of the junction left unmatched. CDR1 KGHSH and CDR2 LQKENI come from the germline V gene. The CDR3 DNA reads as TGTGCCAGCTCTCTTGGCGGGACAGGGGTAGCAGATACGCAGTATTTT. Protein: CASSLGGTGVADTQYF.